The 2 T cell receptor beta chains given below trace back to one sample, sequenced in a study of blood T cell repertoires in COVID-19. The protocol was immunoSEQ multiplex PCR, while the TCRdb copy is restricted to in-frame clones and leaves out a portion. The sample lists roughly 56,000 clones; roughly 85% were seen once. Sequencing was carried out using peripheral blood. These receptors all stem from a human donor in a cohort sampled during active COVID-19.

In its sample, this clone was seen once. The chain recombines TRBV6-2 or TRBV6-3 with TRBJ2-7; 7 bases align to TRBD2. The CDR3 consists of 13 residues. Germline V CDR1 and CDR2: MNHEY, SVGEGT. J was trimmed by 5 bases and V by 4 bases; bases with no gene match: 5. This chain's CDR3 is CASSSSGMDEQYF. In DNA, the CDR3 is TGTGCCAGCAGTTCAAGCGGGATGGACGAGCAGTACTTC.

The gene calls are TRBV7-6 and TRBJ2-2; maybe TRBD1 (6 bases). V was shortened by 1 base and J by 4 bases, with 10 bases between the two germline ends. The germline gives CDR1 SGHVS, CDR2 FNYEAQ. The length of the CDR3 is 15 residues. This CDR3 reads CASSLVQGSTGELFF. The CDR3 DNA reads TGTGCCAGCAGCTTAGTTCAGGGGAGCACCGGGGAGCTGTTTTTT.